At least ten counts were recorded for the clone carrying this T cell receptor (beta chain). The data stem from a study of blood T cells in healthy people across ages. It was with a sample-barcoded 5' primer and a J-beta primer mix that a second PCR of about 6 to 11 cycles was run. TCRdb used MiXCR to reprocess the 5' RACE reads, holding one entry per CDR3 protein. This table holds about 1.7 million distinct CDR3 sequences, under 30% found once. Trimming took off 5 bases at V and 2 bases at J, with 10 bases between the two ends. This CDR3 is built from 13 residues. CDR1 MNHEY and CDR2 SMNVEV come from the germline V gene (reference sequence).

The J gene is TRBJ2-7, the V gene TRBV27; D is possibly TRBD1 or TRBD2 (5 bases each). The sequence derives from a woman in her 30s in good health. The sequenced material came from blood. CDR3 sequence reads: CASSRDATYEQYF. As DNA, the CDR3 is TGTGCCAGCAGTAGGGACGCAACCTACGAGCAGTACTTC.